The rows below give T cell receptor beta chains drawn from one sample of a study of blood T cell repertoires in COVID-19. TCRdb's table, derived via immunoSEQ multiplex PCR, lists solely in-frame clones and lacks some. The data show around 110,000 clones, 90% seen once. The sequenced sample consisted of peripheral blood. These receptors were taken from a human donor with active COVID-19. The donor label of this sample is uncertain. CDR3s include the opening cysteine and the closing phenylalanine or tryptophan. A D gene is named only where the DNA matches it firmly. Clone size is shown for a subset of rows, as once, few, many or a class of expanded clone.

CDR3 protein: CATTPDRGQPQHF
CDR3 DNA: TGTGCCACTACACCGGACAGGGGACAGCCCCAGCATTTT
J gene: TRBJ1-5
V gene: TRBV10-3
D gene: TRBD1
clone size: .

CDR3 protein: CASSLDWNTEAFF
CDR3 DNA: TGTGCCAGCAGCTTGGACTGGAACACTGAAGCTTTCTTT
J gene: TRBJ1-1
V gene: TRBV11-3
D gene: .
clone size: .

CDR3 protein: CASSPLAGGPNEQFF
CDR3 DNA: TGTGCCAGCAGTCCCCTAGCGGGGGGGCCGAATGAGCAGTTCTTC
J gene: TRBJ2-1
V gene: TRBV27
D gene: TRBD2
clone size: .

CDR3 protein: CASSYQDRAGYTF
CDR3 DNA: TGTGCCAGCAGTTACCAGGACAGGGCTGGCTACACCTTC
J gene: TRBJ1-2
V gene: TRBV6-2/TRBV6-3
D gene: TRBD1
clone size: once

CDR3 protein: CASSVAQGAIYEQYF
CDR3 DNA: TGTGCCAGCAGCGTAGCACAGGGGGCGATCTACGAGCAGTACTTC
J gene: TRBJ2-7
V gene: TRBV9
D gene: TRBD1
clone size: once

CDR3 protein: CASSSLVGTLSNQPQHF
CDR3 DNA: TGTGCCAGCAGTTCCCTAGTTGGGACACTTAGCAATCAGCCCCAGCATTTT
J gene: TRBJ1-5
V gene: TRBV6-2/TRBV6-3
D gene: .
clone size: .

CDR3 protein: CASSSGLAGGTQSTDTQYF
CDR3 DNA: TGCGCCAGCAGCTCCGGACTAGCGGGGGGAACGCAGAGCACAGATACGCAGTATTTT
J gene: TRBJ2-3
V gene: TRBV5-1
D gene: TRBD2
clone size: .

CDR3 protein: CASSGGQGTDTQYF
CDR3 DNA: TGCGCCAGCAGTGGCGGACAGGGAACAGATACGCAGTATTTT
J gene: TRBJ2-3
V gene: TRBV10-2
D gene: TRBD1
clone size: .

CDR3 protein: CASRDSPLLSEQFF
CDR3 DNA: TGTGCCAGTAGGGACTCGCCCCTCCTCTCCGAGCAGTTCTTC
J gene: TRBJ2-1
V gene: TRBV19
D gene: .
clone size: .

CDR3 protein: CASSLVGTVMADTQYF
CDR3 DNA: TGTGCCAGCAGCTTGGTCGGGACAGTTATGGCAGATACGCAGTATTTT
J gene: TRBJ2-3
V gene: TRBV11-2
D gene: TRBD1
clone size: once

CDR3 protein: CASSQVHLANYGYTF
CDR3 DNA: TGCGCCAGCAGCCAAGTCCACTTAGCTAACTATGGCTACACCTTC
J gene: TRBJ1-2
V gene: TRBV4-1
D gene: .
clone size: .

CDR3 protein: CASSQFKTGTSGNTIYF
CDR3 DNA: TGTGCCAGCAGCCAATTCAAGACAGGGACCTCTGGAAACACCATATATTTT
J gene: TRBJ1-3
V gene: TRBV14
D gene: TRBD1
clone size: .

CDR3 protein: CASSFSSQGQPQHF
CDR3 DNA: TGTGCCAGCAGCTTTTCCTCTCAGGGACAGCCCCAGCATTTT
J gene: TRBJ1-5
V gene: TRBV5-5
D gene: .
clone size: .

CDR3 protein: CASSLEQLYTDTQYF
CDR3 DNA: TGTGCCAGCAGCTTGGAACAGCTTTACACAGATACGCAGTATTTT
J gene: TRBJ2-3
V gene: TRBV5-4
D gene: .
clone size: .

CDR3 protein: CASSRGTGGPWEQYF
CDR3 DNA: TGTGCCAGCAGCCGCGGGACAGGGGGTCCTTGGGAGCAGTACTTC
J gene: TRBJ2-7
V gene: TRBV7-6
D gene: TRBD1
clone size: .

CDR3 protein: CASSENPAGGRVEQYF
CDR3 DNA: TGTGCCAGCAGTGAGAATCCCGCGGGGGGCCGAGTCGAGCAGTACTTC
J gene: TRBJ2-7
V gene: TRBV6-1
D gene: TRBD2
clone size: .